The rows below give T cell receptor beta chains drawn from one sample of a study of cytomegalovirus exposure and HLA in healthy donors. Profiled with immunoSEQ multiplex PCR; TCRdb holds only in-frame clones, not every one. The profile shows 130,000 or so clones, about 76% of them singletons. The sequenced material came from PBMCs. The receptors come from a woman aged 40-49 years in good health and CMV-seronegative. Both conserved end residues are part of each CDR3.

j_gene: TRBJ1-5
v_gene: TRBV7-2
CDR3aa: CASSLRGMSNQPQHF

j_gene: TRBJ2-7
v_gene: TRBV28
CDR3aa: CASSLADRDGEQYF

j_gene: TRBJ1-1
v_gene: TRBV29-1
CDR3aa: CSDSGDAGAFF

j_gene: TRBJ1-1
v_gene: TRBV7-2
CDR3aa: CASSLGEATEAFF

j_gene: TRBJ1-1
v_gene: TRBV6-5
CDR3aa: CASTPLGQGVTEAFF

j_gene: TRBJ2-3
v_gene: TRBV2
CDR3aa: CASSEAPTWGEGADTQYF

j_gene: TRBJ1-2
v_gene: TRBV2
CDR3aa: CASLGQGALQGYTF

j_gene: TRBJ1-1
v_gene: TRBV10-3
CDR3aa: CAIRAGPGQGNTEAFF

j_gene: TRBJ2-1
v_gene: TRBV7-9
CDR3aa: CASRPATDEQFF

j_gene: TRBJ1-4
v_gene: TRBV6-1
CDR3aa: CASSARVGGEKLFF

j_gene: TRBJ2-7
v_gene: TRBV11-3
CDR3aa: CASSPGGAGSYEQYF

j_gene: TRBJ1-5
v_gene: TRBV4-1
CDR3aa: CASKQYTGTENQPQHF

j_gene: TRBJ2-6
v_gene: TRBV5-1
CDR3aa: CASSFTGFGANVLTF

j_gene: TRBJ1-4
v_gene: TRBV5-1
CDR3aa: CASSLPDRGLNEKLFF

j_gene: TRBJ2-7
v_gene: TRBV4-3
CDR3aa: CASSQDKTGYYEQYF